This T cell receptor beta chain was captured by sequencing in a study of T cells in Graves' hyperthyroidism and ophthalmopathy. Among ophthalmopathy patients, the Clinical Activity Score reached at least 3, the NOSPECS grade reached at least 4, and duration remained under 3 months. PBMCs were sourced from approximately 10 ml fresh peripheral blood. Regarding the study as a whole: Stable hyperthyroidism was separated from ophthalmopathy by a model based on 13 V-J features. For ophthalmopathy, model prediction preceded onset by a median about 6 months.

This clonotype was counted ten times or more. Antigen specificity is unknown. Amplification of TCR beta CDR3 regions was performed using RNA transcripts as template. TCR CDR3 regions were first amplified by RT-PCR with HTBI primers. TCRdb re-analysed the multiplex PCR reads in MiXCR, keeping a single row per CDR3 protein. This table has more than 350,000 distinct CDR3 sequences, 15% appearing once. The sequence was obtained from an older woman with Graves' ophthalmopathy. The specimen was blood.

CDR3 loop: CASSSTYQGGNTEAFF. The CDR3 DNA is TGTGCCAGCAGTTCGACCTACCAGGGTGGGAACACTGAAGCTTTCTTT. The chain uses TRBV28 and TRBJ1-1; D may be TRBD1 (5 bases). The V end lost 4 bases, the J end lost 1 base, and 16 bases lay between the germline ends. Germline V gene sequence: CDR1 MDHEN, CDR2 SYDVKM. The CDR3 is 16 amino acids.